Reported below is one T cell receptor (beta chain). Its cognate antigen is unknown. These data come from a study of Ad26.COV2.S vaccination and SARS-CoV-2 variants. Study-wide points: The breadth of spike-specific CD8+ and CD4+ T cell responses after vaccination was reportedly substantial. Vaccine and placebo recipients had similar non-spike TCR breadth.

Using immunoSEQ multiplex PCR, the repertoire was profiled, and TCRdb retains in-frame clones only, with some absent. The sample comprises under 150,000 clones, roughly 89% of which are singletons, and around 5% rests with the top ten. There are 16 residues in the CDR3. V was shortened by 3 bases and J by 2 bases, with 11 bases between the two germline ends. CDR1 is LNHDA, CDR2 SQIVND, per germline (reference sequence). Specimen: peripheral blood, collected after recovery from COVID-19. The clonotype was recovered from a human donor who had recovered from COVID-19. This rearrangement joins TRBV19 to TRBJ1-6; D may be TRBD1 (5 bases). CDR3 sequence reads: CASSISGDPYNSPLHF. CDR3 nucleotides: TGTGCCAGTAGTATCTCGGGGGACCCCTATAATTCACCCCTCCACTTT.